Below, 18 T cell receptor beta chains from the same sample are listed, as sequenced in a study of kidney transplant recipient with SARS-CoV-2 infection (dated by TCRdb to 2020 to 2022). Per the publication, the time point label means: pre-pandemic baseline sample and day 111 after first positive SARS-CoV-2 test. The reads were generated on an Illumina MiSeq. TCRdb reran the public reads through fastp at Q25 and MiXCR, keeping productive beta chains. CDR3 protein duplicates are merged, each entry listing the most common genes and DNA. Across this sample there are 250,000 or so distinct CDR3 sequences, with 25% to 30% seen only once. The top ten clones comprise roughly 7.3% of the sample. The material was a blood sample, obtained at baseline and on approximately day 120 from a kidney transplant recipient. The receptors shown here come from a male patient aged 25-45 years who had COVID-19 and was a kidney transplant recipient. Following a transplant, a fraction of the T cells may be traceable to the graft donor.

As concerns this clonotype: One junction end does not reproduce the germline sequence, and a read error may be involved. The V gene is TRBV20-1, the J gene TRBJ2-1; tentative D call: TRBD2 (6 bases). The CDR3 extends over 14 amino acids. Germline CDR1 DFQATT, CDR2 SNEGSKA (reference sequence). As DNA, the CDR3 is TGCAGTGCCACCCTAGCGACCGACTACAATGAGCGGTTCTTC. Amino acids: CSATLATDYNERFF.

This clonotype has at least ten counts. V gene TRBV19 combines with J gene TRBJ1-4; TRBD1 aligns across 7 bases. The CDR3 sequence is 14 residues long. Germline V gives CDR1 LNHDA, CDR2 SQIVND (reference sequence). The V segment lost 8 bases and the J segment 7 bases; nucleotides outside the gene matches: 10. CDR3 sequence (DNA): TGTGCCAGTTCGCACGGGACAGTAGGTGAAAAACTGTTTTTT. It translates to CASSHGTVGEKLFF.

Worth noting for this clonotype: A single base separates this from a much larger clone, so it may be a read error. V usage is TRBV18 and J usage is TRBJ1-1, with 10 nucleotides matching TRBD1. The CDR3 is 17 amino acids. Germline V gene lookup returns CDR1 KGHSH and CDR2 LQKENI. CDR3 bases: TGTGCCGGCTCACCGGGACAGGGGACCATCGGGAACACTGAAGCTTTCTTT. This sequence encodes CAGSPGQGTIGNTEAFF.

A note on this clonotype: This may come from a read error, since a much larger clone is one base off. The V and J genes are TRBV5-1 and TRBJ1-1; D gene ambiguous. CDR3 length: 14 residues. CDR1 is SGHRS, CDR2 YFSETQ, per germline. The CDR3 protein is CASSLSSRVTEALF. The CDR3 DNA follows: TGCGCCAGCAGCTTGTCTTCAAGGGTTACTGAAGCTCTCTTT.

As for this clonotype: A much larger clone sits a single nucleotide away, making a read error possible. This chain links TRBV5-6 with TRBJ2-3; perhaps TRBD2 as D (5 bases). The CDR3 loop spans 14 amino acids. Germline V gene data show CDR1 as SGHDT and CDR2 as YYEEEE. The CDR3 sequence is CDSSLLTGVDTQYF. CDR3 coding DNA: TGTGACAGCAGCTTGTTAACCGGGGTAGATACGCAGTATTTT.

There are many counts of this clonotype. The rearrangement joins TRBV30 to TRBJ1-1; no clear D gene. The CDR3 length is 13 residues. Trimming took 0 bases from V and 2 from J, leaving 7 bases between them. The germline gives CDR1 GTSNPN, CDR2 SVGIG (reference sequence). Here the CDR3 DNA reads TGTGCCTGGAGTGTAAAAAGTAACACTGAAGCTTTCTTT. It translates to CAWSVKSNTEAFF.

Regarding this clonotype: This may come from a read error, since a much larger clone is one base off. The CDR3 is CASNLRQQGADGYTF. CDR3 coding DNA: TGTGCCAGCAACTTACGGCAACAGGGGGCCGATGGCTACACCTTC. This chain connects TRBV7-2 to TRBJ1-2; 9 positions agree with TRBD1. The CDR3 contains 15 residues. Germline V gene sequence: CDR1 SGHTA, CDR2 FQGNSA.

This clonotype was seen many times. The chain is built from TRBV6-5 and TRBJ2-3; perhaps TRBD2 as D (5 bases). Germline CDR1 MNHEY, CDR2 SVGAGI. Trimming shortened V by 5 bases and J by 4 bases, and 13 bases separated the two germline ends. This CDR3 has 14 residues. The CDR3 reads CASSELGGPDTQYF. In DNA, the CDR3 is TGTGCCAGCAGTGAACTTGGAGGACCAGATACGCAGTATTTT.

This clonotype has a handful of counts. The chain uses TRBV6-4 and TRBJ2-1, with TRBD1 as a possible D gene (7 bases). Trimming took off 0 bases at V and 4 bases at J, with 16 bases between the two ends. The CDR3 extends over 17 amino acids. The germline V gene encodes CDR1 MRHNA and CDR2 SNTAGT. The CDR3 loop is CASSDSYRGGDYNEQFF. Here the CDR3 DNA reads TGTGCCAGCAGTGACTCGTACAGGGGAGGTGATTACAATGAGCAGTTCTTC.

The CDR3, as DNA: TGCGCCAGCTTTACATCATCGGTTCGAAAGACCTATGGCTACACCTTC. This translates into CASFTSSVRKTYGYTF. The rearrangement joins TRBV5-1 to TRBJ1-2, with D uncertain. Trimming removed 7 bases at V and 4 bases at J, with 23 bases between. The CDR3 covers 16 residues. Germline V gene data show CDR1 as SGHRS and CDR2 as YFSETQ.

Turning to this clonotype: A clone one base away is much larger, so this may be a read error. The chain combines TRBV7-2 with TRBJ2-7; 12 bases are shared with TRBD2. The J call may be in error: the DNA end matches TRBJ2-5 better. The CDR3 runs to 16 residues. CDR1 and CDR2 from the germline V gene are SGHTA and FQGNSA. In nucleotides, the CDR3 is TGTGCCAGCAGCTTACTAGCGGGAGGGCCGGGTGGGACCCAGTACTTC. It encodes CASSLLAGGPGGTQYF.

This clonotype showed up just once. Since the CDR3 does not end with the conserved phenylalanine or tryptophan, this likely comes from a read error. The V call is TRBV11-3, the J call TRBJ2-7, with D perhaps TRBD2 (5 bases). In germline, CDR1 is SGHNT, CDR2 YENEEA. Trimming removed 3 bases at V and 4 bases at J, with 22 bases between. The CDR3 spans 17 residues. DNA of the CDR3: TGTGCCAGCAGCTTCGGTGGTATGGAGGTACCGGTGTACGAGCAGTACCTC. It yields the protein CASSFGGMEVPVYEQYL.

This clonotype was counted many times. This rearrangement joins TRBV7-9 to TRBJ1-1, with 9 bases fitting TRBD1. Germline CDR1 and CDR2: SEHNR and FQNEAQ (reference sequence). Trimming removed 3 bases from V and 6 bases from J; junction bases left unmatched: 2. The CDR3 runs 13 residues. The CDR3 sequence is CASSLGQGSEAFF. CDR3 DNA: TGTGCCAGCAGCTTGGGACAGGGATCTGAAGCTTTCTTT.

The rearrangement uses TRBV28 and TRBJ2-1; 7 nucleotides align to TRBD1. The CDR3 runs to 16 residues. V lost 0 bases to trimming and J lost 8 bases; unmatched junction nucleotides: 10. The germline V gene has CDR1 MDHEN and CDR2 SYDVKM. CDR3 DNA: TGTGCCAGCAGTTTATGGACCGGGACAGTTCTCCATGAGCAGTTCTTC. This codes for CASSLWTGTVLHEQFF.

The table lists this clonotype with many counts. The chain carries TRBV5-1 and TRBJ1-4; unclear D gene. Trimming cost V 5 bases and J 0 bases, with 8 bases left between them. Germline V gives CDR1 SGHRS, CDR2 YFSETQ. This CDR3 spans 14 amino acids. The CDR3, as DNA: TGCGCCAGCAGGAAGGATTCAACTAATGAAAAACTGTTTTTT. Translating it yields CASRKDSTNEKLFF.

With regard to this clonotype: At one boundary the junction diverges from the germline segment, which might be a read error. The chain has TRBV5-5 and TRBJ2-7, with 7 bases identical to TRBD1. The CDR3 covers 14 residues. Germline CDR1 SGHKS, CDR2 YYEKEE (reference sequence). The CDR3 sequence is CAGSFSGGAHEQYF. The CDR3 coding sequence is TGTGCCGGCAGCTTCTCAGGGGGAGCCCACGAGCAGTACTTC.

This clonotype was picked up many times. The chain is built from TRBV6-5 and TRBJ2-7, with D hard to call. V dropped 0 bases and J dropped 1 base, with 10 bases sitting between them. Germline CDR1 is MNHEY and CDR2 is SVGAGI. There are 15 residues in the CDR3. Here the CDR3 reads CASSYSNLGSYEQYF. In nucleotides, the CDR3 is TGTGCCAGCAGTTACTCGAATCTAGGGTCCTACGAGCAGTACTTC.

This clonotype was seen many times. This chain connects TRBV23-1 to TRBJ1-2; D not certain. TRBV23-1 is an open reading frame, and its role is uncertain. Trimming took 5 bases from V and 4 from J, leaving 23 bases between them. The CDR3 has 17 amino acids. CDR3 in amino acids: CASSGIPLRRKTYGYTF. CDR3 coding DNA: TGCGCCAGCAGTGGGATACCGCTACGCAGAAAGACCTATGGCTACACCTTC.